Each of the 4 T cell receptor beta chains below was sequenced from the same sample in a study of shared clonotypes between healthy human individuals (dated by TCRdb to about 2020). Receptor amplification or capture employed the immunoSEQ multiplex PCR assay. What TCRdb holds here is the immuneACCESS table cut down to in-frame rearrangements. Part of the clones is not present; checked against another copy, under half of the missing clones reflect an unresolved V gene, and the others are unexplained. Here the sample has approximately 1,000,000 clones; 70% to 80% occur a single time. Of the sample, 0.5% to 0.6% is held by the ten largest clones. The sequenced sample consisted of memory CD4+ T cells from PBMCs. In the paper's terms, the cell subset or site label means: CD45RA-negative fraction. These receptors were collected from a man between 18 and 29 years old in good health. Some clones in this sample may be carry-over from other donors' samples.

This clone appeared a single time. The chain is built from TRBV9 and TRBJ2-5; 9 bases fit TRBD2. The V and J ends lost 3 bases and 9 bases, in that order; junction bases with no gene match: 9. CDR3 length: 14 residues. Germline loops: CDR1 SGDLS, CDR2 YYNGEE. The CDR3 loop reads CASSELTAGGAQYF. DNA of the CDR3: TGTGCCAGCAGCGAATTAACAGCGGGAGGAGCCCAGTACTTC.

The chain recombines TRBV25-1 with TRBJ2-6, with D maybe TRBD1 (6 bases). This CDR3 contains 18 residues. V was trimmed by 5 bases and J by 0 bases, leaving 17 bases between them. Germline lookup yields CDR1 MGHDK and CDR2 SYGVNS. This CDR3 reads CASSPLTGTGSGANVLTF. Written as DNA, the CDR3 is TGTGCCAGCAGTCCCCTTACAGGGACCGGCTCTGGGGCCAACGTCCTGACTTTC.

This chain joins TRBV28 and TRBJ2-1, with 8 bases fitting TRBD1. This CDR3 spans 14 amino acids. V trimming: 6 bases; J trimming: 7 bases; junction bases outside the gene matches: 8. Germline-derived CDR1 and CDR2 are MDHEN and SYDVKM. This CDR3 reads CASSELQGVNEQFF. CDR3 DNA: TGTGCCAGCAGCGAACTACAGGGGGTGAATGAGCAGTTCTTC.

The chain has TRBV7-9 and TRBJ2-3; TRBD1 matches at 9 bases. The CDR3 runs to 13 residues. V gave up 1 base and J gave up 13 bases; unmatched junction bases: 6. In germline, CDR1 is SEHNR, CDR2 FQNEAQ (reference sequence). CDR3 DNA: TGTGCCAGCAGCTTAGACGGGCGGACAGGGGAGTATTTT. This gives the protein CASSLDGRTGEYF. Together with reference TRBV7-9 and TRBJ2-3, the CDR3 gives the full variable domain: DTGVSQNPRHKITKRGQNVTFRCDPISEHNRLYWYRQTLGQGPEFLTYFQNEAQLEKSRLLSDRFSAERPKGSFSTLEIQRTEQGDSAMYLCASSLDGRTGEYFGPGTRLTVL.